The 25 T cell receptor beta chains reported below all come from one sample, sequenced in a study of blood T cell repertoires in COVID-19. Generated by immunoSEQ multiplex PCR, the TCRdb table keeps only in-frame clones and is missing some. This table has about 25,000 clones, approximately 91% appearing once. Sample: peripheral blood. The receptor set was obtained from a man between 65 and 80 years old with active COVID-19.

V and J are TRBV5-5 and TRBJ1-2; D may be TRBD1 (5 bases). This CDR3 has 12 amino acids. Per germline, CDR1 SGHKS and CDR2 YYEKEE (reference sequence). V was shortened by 2 bases and J by 13 bases, with 15 bases between the two germline ends. CDR3 DNA sequence: TGTGCCAGCAGCTTCCAGGGCCCCCTATGCACCTTC. Translation gives CASSFQGPLCTF.

The table lists this clone with a count of one. This chain links TRBV19 with TRBJ2-5, with TRBD2 identical over 9 bases. V lost 7 bases to trimming and J lost 4 bases; unmatched junction nucleotides: 7. Per the germline V gene, CDR1 is LNHDA and CDR2 is SQIVND (reference sequence). CDR3 length: 14 amino acids. The DNA for the CDR3 is TGTGCCAGTAATCCAGCGGGGGGCCTAGAGACCCAGTACTTC. Translated: CASNPAGGLETQYF.

The rearrangement uses TRBV19 and TRBJ2-7; TRBD1 agrees at 11 bases. J was trimmed by 0 bases and V by 5 bases; bases with no gene match: 9. The CDR3 runs 17 residues. CDR1 is LNHDA and CDR2 is SQIVND in the germline V gene (reference sequence). In DNA, the CDR3 is TGTGCCAGTAGTTCATACCGGGACAGGGGGGGCTCCTACGAGCAGTACTTC. As protein: CASSSYRDRGGSYEQYF.

The chain links TRBV18 to TRBJ1-2; D gene uncertain. Trimming took off 2 bases at V and 2 bases at J, with 6 bases between the two ends. This CDR3 has 13 residues. Germline CDR1 reads KGHSH; CDR2 reads LQKENI. Here the CDR3 DNA reads TGTGCCAGCTCACCAGAGGTAAACTATGGCTACACCTTC. Amino acid sequence: CASSPEVNYGYTF.

This CDR3 reads CSASQDRTIVREQYF. The CDR3 nucleotides read TGCAGTGCTAGTCAAGACCGGACAATCGTCAGGGAGCAGTACTTC. J is TRBJ2-7 and V is TRBV20-1; tentatively, D is TRBD1 (5 bases). The CDR3 consists of 15 residues. V was clipped by 3 bases and J by 7 bases, with 22 bases between them. Germline V CDR1 and CDR2: DFQATT, SNEGSKA (reference sequence).

The V call is TRBV30, the J call TRBJ2-7, with a tentative D call TRBD2 (6 bases). Per the germline V gene, CDR1 is GTSNPN and CDR2 is SVGIG (reference sequence). The germline V and J ends were trimmed by 5 bases and 2 bases, with 19 bases remaining between them. The CDR3 spans 15 residues. CDR3 in DNA: TGTGCCTGGTCTCGTTACGGGACTGTGACCTACGAGCAGTACTTC. This gives the protein CAWSRYGTVTYEQYF. The full variable domain, in which reference TRBV30 and TRBJ2-7 provide the parts outside the CDR3, is SQTIHQWPATLVQPVGSPLSLECTVEGTSNPNLYWYRQAAGRGLQLLFYSVGIGQISSEVPQNLSASRPQDRQFILSSKKLLLSDSGFYLCAWSRYGTVTYEQYFGPGTRLTVT.

V and J are TRBV14 and TRBJ2-2; TRBD2 might be the D (5 bases). Per the germline V gene, CDR1 is SGHDN and CDR2 is FVKESK. The CDR3 consists of 14 residues. V was trimmed by 4 bases and J by 2 bases, leaving 8 bases between them. CDR3 sequence: CASSRSVNTGELFF. Written as DNA, the CDR3 is TGTGCCAGCAGCCGTAGCGTCAACACCGGGGAGCTGTTTTTT.

The chain joins TRBV6-4 to TRBJ1-1; a weak D match, TRBD1 (6 bases). Germline assignment: CDR1 MRHNA and CDR2 SNTAGT. Trimming stripped 6 bases from V and 3 bases from J, with 14 bases between. The CDR3 has 14 amino acids. The CDR3 bases are TGTGCCAGCAGCCCTGAGGGGGGGGACACTGAAGCTTTCTTT. Translating gives CASSPEGGDTEAFF.

V gene TRBV10-3 combines with J gene TRBJ2-5; possibly TRBD2 for D (6 bases). With 5 bases removed from V and 5 bases from J, the gap between germline ends came to 15 bases. Germline V gives CDR1 ENHRY, CDR2 SYGVKD. There are 14 residues in the CDR3. The CDR3 loop reads CAISPDFAGETQYF. The CDR3 bases are TGTGCCATCAGTCCCGACTTTGCGGGGGAGACCCAGTACTTC.

The V and J genes are TRBV7-9 and TRBJ1-6; D uncertain. Germline CDR1 reads SEHNR; CDR2 reads FQNEAQ (reference sequence). V shed 1 base and J shed 6 bases, with 7 bases lying between them. This CDR3 contains 14 residues. CDR3: CASSLEGVNSPLHF. CDR3 DNA: TGTGCCAGCAGCTTAGAGGGAGTTAATTCACCCCTCCACTTT.

The V and J genes are TRBV9 and TRBJ2-5, with a possible D match to TRBD1 (5 bases). CDR1 SGDLS and CDR2 YYNGEE come from the germline V gene. This CDR3 contains 15 residues. Trimming removed 2 bases from V and 4 bases from J, with 15 bases in between. CDR3 bases: TGTGCCAGCAGCGTTGGGGCGGACCCCAGAGAGACCCAGTACTTC. Translated: CASSVGADPRETQYF.

The genes are TRBV30 and TRBJ1-6; possible D gene TRBD1, 6 bases. The germline CDR1 and CDR2 sequences are GTSNPN and SVGIG (reference sequence). Trimming removed 0 bases at V and 12 bases at J, with 15 bases between. This CDR3 has 14 amino acids. The CDR3 spells CAWSVGGPWGPLHF. The CDR3 nucleotides read TGTGCCTGGAGTGTAGGGGGTCCTTGGGGACCCCTCCACTTT.

The chain joins TRBV11-1 to TRBJ2-1; D may be TRBD2 (5 bases). Germline CDR1 SGHAT, CDR2 FQDESV (reference sequence). V lost 0 bases to trimming and J lost 10 bases, with 10 bases between them. The CDR3 has 13 residues. The CDR3 DNA sequence: TGTGCCAGCAGCTTAGCGCGAACGGGGGAGCAGTTCTTC. Amino acids: CASSLARTGEQFF.

The gene calls are TRBV4-3 and TRBJ1-1; D gene ambiguous. V shed 1 base and J shed 8 bases, with 20 bases lying between them. The CDR3 has 16 amino acids. Per the germline V gene, CDR1 is LGHNA and CDR2 is YSLEER. The CDR3 spells CASSQGFTDVTSEAFF. The CDR3 DNA reads TGCGCCAGCAGCCAAGGATTTACAGATGTTACTTCGGAAGCTTTCTTT.

This sequence joins TRBV7-2 and TRBJ2-1; D is perhaps TRBD1 (6 bases). Germline values: CDR1 SGHTA, CDR2 FQGNSA. V was shortened by 5 bases and J by 10 bases, with 9 bases between the two germline ends. The CDR3 is made up of 11 amino acids. The CDR3, as DNA: TGTGCCAGCAGCCAAACAGGGGAGCAGTTCTTC. This encodes CASSQTGEQFF.

The chain has TRBV28 and TRBJ2-7; no firm D call. The CDR3 consists of 12 residues. Germline V CDR1 and CDR2: MDHEN, SYDVKM. The V and J ends lost 6 bases and 0 bases respectively, with 6 bases between them. The CDR3 protein is CASRASSYEQYF. In DNA, the CDR3 is TGTGCCAGCAGGGCCAGCTCCTACGAGCAGTACTTC.

The CDR3 loop reads CASSLELGRRLLLHGYTF. DNA of the CDR3: TGTGCCAGCAGCTTAGAGCTGGGGCGGCGTTTGCTTTTACATGGCTACACCTTC. This chain connects TRBV7-2 to TRBJ1-2; weak D call: TRBD1 (5 bases). V shed 1 base and J shed 6 bases, with 24 bases lying between them. CDR3 length equals 18 residues. Germline V gene data show CDR1 as SGHTA and CDR2 as FQGNSA.

The chain links TRBV2 to TRBJ1-5, with 12 bases identical to TRBD1. Germline lookup yields CDR1 SNHLY and CDR2 FYNNEI. The ends lost 8 bases at V and 1 base at J; junction bases unmatched: 9. CDR3 length: 17 amino acids. CDR3 nucleotide sequence: TGTGCCAGCGCCGGGACAGGGGGCTTCAACAGCAATCAGCCCCAGCATTTT. Translation gives CASAGTGGFNSNQPQHF.

The chain's CDR3 is CSASPLRDNLRGAKNIQYF. DNA for the CDR3: TGCAGTGCTAGTCCCTTAAGGGACAACCTCCGCGGGGCCAAAAACATTCAGTACTTC. V and J are TRBV20-1 and TRBJ2-4, with a weak D call TRBD1 (6 bases). V lost 3 bases to trimming and J lost 1 base, with 25 bases between them. This CDR3 region has 19 residues. The V gene's germline CDR1 is DFQATT and CDR2 SNEGSKA (reference sequence).

The chain employs TRBV3-1 (or the pseudogene TRBV3-2) and TRBJ1-4, with 9 nucleotides matching TRBD1. CDR3 length equals 14 residues. Trimming removed 3 bases from V and 10 bases from J; junction bases left unmatched: 6. Per germline, CDR1 LGHDT and CDR2 YNNKEL (reference sequence). The CDR3 loop is CASSHRPGQGKLFF. The CDR3 DNA follows: TGTGCCAGCAGCCACCGTCCGGGACAGGGAAAACTGTTTTTT.

The rearrangement joins TRBV19 to TRBJ2-3; 15 bases align to TRBD2. The CDR3 is 19 residues long. The V and J ends lost 3 bases and 3 bases, in that order; junction bases with no gene match: 10. Germline V gives CDR1 LNHDA, CDR2 SQIVND (reference sequence). The CDR3 protein is CASSMAGTSGGFGTDTQYF. In DNA form, the CDR3 reads TGTGCCAGTAGTATGGCCGGGACTAGCGGGGGGTTTGGGACAGATACGCAGTATTTT. The full variable domain, with the rest looked up from reference TRBV19 and TRBJ2-3, is DGGITQSPKYLFRKEGQNVTLSCEQNLNHDAMYWYRQDPGQGLRLIYYSQIVNDFQKGDIAEGYSVSREKKESFPLTVTSAQKNPTAFYLCASSMAGTSGGFGTDTQYFGPGTRLTVL.

This chain links TRBV15 with TRBJ1-4, with 8 bases aligning to TRBD1. From germline, CDR1 is LNHNV and CDR2 YYDKDF (reference sequence). The junction had 4 bases not matched to a gene; V was cut back by 2 bases and J by 5 bases. The CDR3 consists of 15 residues. The CDR3, as DNA: TGTGCCACCAGCAGATCCCGGACAGGGAATGAAAAACTGTTTTTT. Amino acids: CATSRSRTGNEKLFF.

The chain has TRBV5-5 and TRBJ1-1; maybe TRBD1 (6 bases). This CDR3 region has 13 residues. The germline gives CDR1 SGHKS, CDR2 YYEKEE (reference sequence). V was clipped by 0 bases and J by 4 bases, with 7 bases between them. The CDR3 DNA is TGTGCCAGCAGCTTGGACAGGGTCACTGAAGCTTTCTTT. This sequence encodes CASSLDRVTEAFF.

This clone was counted a few times. The chain combines TRBV7-8 with TRBJ1-5, with no clear D. Germline values: CDR1 SGHVS, CDR2 FQNEAQ. V was trimmed by 5 bases and J by 5 bases, leaving 10 bases between them. The length of the CDR3 is 13 residues. The CDR3 DNA follows: TGTGCCAGCAGCACCGACAAGGATCAGCCCCAGCATTTT. Translating it yields CASSTDKDQPQHF.

The genes are TRBV5-5 and TRBJ1-2; 7 bases map to TRBD1. Germline CDR1 is SGHKS and CDR2 is YYEKEE (reference sequence). J gave up 4 bases and V 4 bases, and 4 bases lay outside the gene matches. The CDR3 has 13 residues. The CDR3 region is CASSLRTGYGYTF. The DNA of the CDR3 is TGTGCCAGCAGCCTCAGGACAGGCTATGGCTACACCTTC.